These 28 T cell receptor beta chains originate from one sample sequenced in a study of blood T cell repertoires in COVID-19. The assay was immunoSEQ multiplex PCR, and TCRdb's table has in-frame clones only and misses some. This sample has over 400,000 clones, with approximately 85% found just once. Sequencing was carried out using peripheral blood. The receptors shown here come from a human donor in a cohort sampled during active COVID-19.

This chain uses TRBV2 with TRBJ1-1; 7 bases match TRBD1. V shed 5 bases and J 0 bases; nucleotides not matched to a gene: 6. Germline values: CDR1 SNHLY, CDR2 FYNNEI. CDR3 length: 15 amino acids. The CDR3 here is CASSTRQGLNTEAFF. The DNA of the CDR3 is TGTGCCAGCAGTACTAGACAGGGCTTGAACACTGAAGCTTTCTTT.

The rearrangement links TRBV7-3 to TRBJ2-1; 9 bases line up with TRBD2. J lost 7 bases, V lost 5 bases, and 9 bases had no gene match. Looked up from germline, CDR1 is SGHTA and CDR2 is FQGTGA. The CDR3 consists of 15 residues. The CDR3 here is CASSTRLAGKNEQFF. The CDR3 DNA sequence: TGTGCCAGCAGCACGAGGCTAGCGGGAAAGAATGAGCAGTTCTTC. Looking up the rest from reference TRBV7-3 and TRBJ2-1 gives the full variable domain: GAGVSQTPSNKVTEKGKYVELRCDPISGHTALYWYRQSLGQGPEFLIYFQGTGAADDSGLPNDRFFAVRPEGSVSTLKIQRTERGDSAVYLCASSTRLAGKNEQFFGPGTRLTVL.

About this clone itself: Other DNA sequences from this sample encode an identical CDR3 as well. In DNA form, the CDR3 reads TGTGCCAGTAGTATTACTAGCGGGAGGGGAACAGATACGCAGTATTTT. Its protein product is CASSITSGRGTDTQYF. This chain connects TRBV19 to TRBJ2-3; the match to TRBD2 covers 13 bases. This CDR3 region has 16 residues. J gave up 3 bases and V 3 bases, and 3 bases lay outside the gene matches. Germline CDR1 and CDR2: LNHDA and SQIVND (reference sequence).

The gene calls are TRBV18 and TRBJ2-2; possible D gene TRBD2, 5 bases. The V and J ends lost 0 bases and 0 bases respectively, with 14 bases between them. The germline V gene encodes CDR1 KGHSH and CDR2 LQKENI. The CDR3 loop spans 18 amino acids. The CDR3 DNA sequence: TGTGCCAGCTCACCACCCCGGGGTTGGGCCGCGAACACCGGGGAGCTGTTTTTT. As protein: CASSPPRGWAANTGELFF.

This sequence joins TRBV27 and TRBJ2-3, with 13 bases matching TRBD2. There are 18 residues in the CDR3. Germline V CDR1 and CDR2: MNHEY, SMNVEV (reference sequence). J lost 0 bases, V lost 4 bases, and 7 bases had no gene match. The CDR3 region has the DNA TGTGCCAGCAGTTCCCCGGGGACTAGCGGGACTAGCACAGATACGCAGTATTTT. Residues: CASSSPGTSGTSTDTQYF.

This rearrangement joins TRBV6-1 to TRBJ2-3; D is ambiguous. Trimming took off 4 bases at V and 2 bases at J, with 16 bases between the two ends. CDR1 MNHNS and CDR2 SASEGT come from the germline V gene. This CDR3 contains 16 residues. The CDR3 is CASSGLSSGATDTQYF. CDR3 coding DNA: TGTGCCAGCAGTGGACTTTCTAGTGGAGCCACAGATACGCAGTATTTT.

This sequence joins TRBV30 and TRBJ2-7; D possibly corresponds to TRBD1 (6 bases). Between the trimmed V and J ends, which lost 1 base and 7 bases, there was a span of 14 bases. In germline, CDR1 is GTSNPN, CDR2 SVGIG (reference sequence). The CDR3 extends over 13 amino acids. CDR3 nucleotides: TGTGCCTGGAGTGCTGGGGGCCCCGGGGAGCAGTACTTC. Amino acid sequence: CAWSAGGPGEQYF.

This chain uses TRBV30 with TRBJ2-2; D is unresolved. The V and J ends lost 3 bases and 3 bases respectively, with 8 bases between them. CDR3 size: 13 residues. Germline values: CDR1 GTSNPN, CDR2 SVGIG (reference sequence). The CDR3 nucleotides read TGTGCCTGGAGGACACACTACACCGGGGAGCTGTTTTTT. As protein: CAWRTHYTGELFF. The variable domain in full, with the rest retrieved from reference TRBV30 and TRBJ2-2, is SQTIHQWPATLVQPVGSPLSLECTVEGTSNPNLYWYRQAAGRGLQLLFYSVGIGQISSEVPQNLSASRPQDRQFILSSKKLLLSDSGFYLCAWRTHYTGELFFGEGSRLTVL.

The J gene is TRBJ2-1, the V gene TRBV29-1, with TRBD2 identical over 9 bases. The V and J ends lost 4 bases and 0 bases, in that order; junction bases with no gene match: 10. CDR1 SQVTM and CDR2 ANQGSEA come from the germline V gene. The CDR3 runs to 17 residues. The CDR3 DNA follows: TGCAGCGTTGCATTAGCGGGAGTCCCGATCTCCTACAATGAGCAGTTCTTC. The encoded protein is CSVALAGVPISYNEQFF.

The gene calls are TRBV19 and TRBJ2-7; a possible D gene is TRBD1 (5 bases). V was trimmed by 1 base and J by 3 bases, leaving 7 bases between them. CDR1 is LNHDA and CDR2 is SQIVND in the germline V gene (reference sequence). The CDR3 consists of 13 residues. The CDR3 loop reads CASSIGRGYEQYF. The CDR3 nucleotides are TGTGCCAGTAGTATAGGAAGGGGCTACGAGCAGTACTTC.

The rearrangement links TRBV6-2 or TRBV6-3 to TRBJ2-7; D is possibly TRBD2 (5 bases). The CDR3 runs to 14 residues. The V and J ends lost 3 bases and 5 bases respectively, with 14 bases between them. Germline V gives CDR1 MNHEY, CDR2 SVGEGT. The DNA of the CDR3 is TGTGCCAGCAGTTATTCTCGGGGTCTCGACGAGCAGTACTTC. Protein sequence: CASSYSRGLDEQYF.

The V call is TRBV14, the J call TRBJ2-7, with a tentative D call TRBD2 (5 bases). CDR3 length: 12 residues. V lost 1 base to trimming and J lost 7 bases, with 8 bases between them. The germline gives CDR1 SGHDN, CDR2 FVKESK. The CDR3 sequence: CASSQVAGEQYF. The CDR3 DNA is TGTGCCAGCAGCCAAGTGGCGGGTGAGCAGTACTTC. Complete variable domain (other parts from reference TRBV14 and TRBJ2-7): EAGVTQFPSHSVIEKGQTVTLRCDPISGHDNLYWYRRVMGKEIKFLLHFVKESKQDESGMPNNRFLAERTGGTYSTLKVQPAELEDSGVYFCASSQVAGEQYFGPGTRLTVT.

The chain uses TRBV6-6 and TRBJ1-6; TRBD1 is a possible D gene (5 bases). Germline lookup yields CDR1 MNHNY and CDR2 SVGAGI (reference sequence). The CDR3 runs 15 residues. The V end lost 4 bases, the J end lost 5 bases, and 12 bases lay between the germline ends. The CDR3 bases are TGTGCCAGCAGTTTGGAGGGGCAGAATAATTCACCCCTCCACTTT. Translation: CASSLEGQNNSPLHF.

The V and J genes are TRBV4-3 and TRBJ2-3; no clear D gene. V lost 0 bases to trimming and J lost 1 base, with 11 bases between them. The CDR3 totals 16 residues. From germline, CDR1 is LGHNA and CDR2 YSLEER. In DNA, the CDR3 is TGCGCCAGCAGCCAAGAGAACCCGTCGGGCACAGATACGCAGTATTTT. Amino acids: CASSQENPSGTDTQYF.

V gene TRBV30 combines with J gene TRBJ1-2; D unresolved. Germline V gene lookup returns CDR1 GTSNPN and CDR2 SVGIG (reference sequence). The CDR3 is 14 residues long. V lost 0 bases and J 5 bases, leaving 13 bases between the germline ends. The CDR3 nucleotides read TGTGCCTGGAGTGTTCCCCGGGGAAGGTATGGCTACACCTTC. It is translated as CAWSVPRGRYGYTF.

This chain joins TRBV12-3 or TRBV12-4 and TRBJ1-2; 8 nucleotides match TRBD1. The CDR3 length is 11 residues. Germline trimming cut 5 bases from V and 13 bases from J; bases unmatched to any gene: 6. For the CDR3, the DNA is TGTGCCAGCAGTCCGACAGGGGCTATCACCTTC. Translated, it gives CASSPTGAITF.

The CDR3, as DNA: TGTGCCACCCGACAGGGCCCCTACGAGCAGTACTTC. Translation: CATRQGPYEQYF. The V and J genes are TRBV2 and TRBJ2-7, with TRBD1 matching over 7 bases. This CDR3 has 12 amino acids. Unmatched junction bases numbered 5, after V lost 10 bases and J lost 2 bases. Germline values: CDR1 SNHLY, CDR2 FYNNEI.

The chain's CDR3 is CASNSDRRNTEAFF. The DNA of the CDR3 is TGTGCCAGCAATTCAGACAGGCGGAACACTGAAGCTTTCTTT. This chain uses TRBV6-6 with TRBJ1-1; tentatively, D is TRBD1 (6 bases). CDR1 and CDR2 (germline): MNHNY, SVGAGI (reference sequence). The V end was cut by 7 bases, the J end by 1 base, with 13 bases between. This CDR3 is 14 amino acids long.

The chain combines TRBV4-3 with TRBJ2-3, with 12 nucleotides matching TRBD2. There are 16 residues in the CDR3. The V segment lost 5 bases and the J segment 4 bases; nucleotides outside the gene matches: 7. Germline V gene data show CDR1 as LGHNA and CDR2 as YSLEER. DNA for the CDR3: TGCGCCAGCAGCACACTAGCGGGAGGCGCCCCAGATACGCAGTATTTT. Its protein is CASSTLAGGAPDTQYF.

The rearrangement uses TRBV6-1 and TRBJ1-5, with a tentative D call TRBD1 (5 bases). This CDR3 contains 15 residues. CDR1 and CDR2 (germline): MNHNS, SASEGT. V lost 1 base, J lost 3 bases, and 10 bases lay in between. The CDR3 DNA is TGTGCCAGCAGTGAAGGCAGGGCCACCAATCAGCCCCAGCATTTT. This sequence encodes CASSEGRATNQPQHF.

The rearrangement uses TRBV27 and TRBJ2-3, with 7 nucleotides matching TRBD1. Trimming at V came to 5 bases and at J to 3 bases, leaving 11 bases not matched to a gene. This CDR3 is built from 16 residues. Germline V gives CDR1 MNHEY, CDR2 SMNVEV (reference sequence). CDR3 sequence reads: CASSDSDRRVTDTQYF. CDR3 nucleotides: TGTGCCAGCAGTGATTCGGACAGGAGAGTAACAGATACGCAGTATTTT.

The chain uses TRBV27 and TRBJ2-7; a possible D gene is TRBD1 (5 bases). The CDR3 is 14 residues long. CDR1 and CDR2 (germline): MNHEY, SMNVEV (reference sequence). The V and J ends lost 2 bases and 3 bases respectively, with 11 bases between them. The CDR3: CASSLGTGNYEQYF. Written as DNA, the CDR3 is TGTGCCAGCAGTTTAGGAACAGGAAACTACGAGCAGTACTTC.

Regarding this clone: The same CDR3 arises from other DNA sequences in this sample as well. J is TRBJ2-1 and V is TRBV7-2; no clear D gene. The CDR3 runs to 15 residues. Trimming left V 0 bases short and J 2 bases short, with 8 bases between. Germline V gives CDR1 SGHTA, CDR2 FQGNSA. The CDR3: CASSLASGPYNEQFF. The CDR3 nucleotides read TGTGCCAGCAGCTTAGCTAGTGGTCCCTACAATGAGCAGTTCTTC.

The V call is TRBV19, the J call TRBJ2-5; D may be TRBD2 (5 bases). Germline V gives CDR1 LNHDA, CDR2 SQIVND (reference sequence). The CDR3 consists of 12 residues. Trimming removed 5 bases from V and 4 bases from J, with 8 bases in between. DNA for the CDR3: TGTGCCAGTAGTCGCGGGCGAGAGACCCAGTACTTC. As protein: CASSRGRETQYF.

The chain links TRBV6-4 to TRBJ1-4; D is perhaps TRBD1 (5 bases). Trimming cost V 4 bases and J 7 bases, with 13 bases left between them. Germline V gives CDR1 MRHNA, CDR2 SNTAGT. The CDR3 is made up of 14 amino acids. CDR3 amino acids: CASSGSPGGEKLFF. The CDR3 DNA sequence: TGTGCCAGCAGTGGTTCACCGGGGGGTGAAAAACTGTTTTTT.

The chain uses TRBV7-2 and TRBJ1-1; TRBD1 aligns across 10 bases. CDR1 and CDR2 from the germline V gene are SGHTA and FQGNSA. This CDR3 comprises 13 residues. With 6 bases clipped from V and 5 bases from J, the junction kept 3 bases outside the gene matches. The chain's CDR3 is CASRGTGVTEAFF. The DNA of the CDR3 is TGTGCCAGCAGAGGGACAGGGGTTACTGAAGCTTTCTTT.

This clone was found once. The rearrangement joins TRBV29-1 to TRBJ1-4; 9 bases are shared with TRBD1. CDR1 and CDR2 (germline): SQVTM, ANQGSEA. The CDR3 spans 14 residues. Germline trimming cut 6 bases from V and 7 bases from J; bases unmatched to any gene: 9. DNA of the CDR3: TGCAGCGTCGCTGGACAGGGGTGGGGTGAAAAACTGTTTTTT. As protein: CSVAGQGWGEKLFF.

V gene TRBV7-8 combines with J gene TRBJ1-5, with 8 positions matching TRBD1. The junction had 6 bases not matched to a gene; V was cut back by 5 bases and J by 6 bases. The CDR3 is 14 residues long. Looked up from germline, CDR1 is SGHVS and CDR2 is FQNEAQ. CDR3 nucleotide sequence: TGTGCCAGCAGCCAAGACAGGGGAGGTCAGCCCCAGCATTTT. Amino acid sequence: CASSQDRGGQPQHF.